Shown below are 7 T cell receptor beta chains from a single sample sequenced in a study of Ad26.COV2.S vaccination and SARS-CoV-2 variants. This table comes from immunoSEQ multiplex PCR, and its TCRdb copy is limited to in-frame clones, with some not included. The sample carries fewer than 800,000 clones, 80% to 90% recorded once. Described treatment: 15 to 20 received Ad26.COV2.S at low or high dose, single or two shots; a few received placebo; per-sample allocation not given. Vaccine and placebo recipients were sampled on day 63 after the first injection. This specimen consisted of peripheral blood, obtained in a trial of Ad26.COV2.S vaccine versus placebo. These receptors came from a person between 18 and 65 years old who received the Ad26.COV2.S COVID-19 vaccine or a placebo.

This rearrangement joins TRBV2 to TRBJ2-5; TRBD2 matches at 11 bases. The CDR3 loop spans 17 amino acids. Germline V lookup: CDR1 SNHLY, CDR2 FYNNEI. V lost 5 bases to trimming and J lost 5 bases; unmatched junction nucleotides: 13. CDR3 bases: TGTGCCAGCAGTCCCGGGACTAGCGGAACCGAGGAGGAGACCCAGTACTTC. It yields the protein CASSPGTSGTEEETQYF.

The chain carries TRBV18 and TRBJ2-1; 7 nucleotides line up with TRBD2. V lost 5 bases, J lost 7 bases, and 11 bases stayed unmatched. The CDR3 has 15 amino acids. The germline V gene has CDR1 KGHSH and CDR2 LQKENI. CDR3 in DNA: TGTGCCAGCTCAGAGTCTAGCGGCCTGGAAAATGAGCAGTTCTTC. Its translation: CASSESSGLENEQFF.

DNA for the CDR3: TGCGCCAGCAGCCAAGATCTCCTGGTTTCATCCGAGCAGTACTTC. It specifies CASSQDLLVSSEQYF. This chain links TRBV4-3 with TRBJ2-7; D not certain. The CDR3 is made up of 15 amino acids. Trimming shortened V by 0 bases and J by 6 bases, and 15 bases separated the two germline ends. The germline CDR1 and CDR2 sequences are LGHNA and YSLEER.

This clone was observed a single time. V gene TRBV6-5 combines with J gene TRBJ2-1, with D possibly matching TRBD2 (5 bases). V was shortened by 4 bases and J by 0 bases, with 10 bases between the two germline ends. The CDR3 loop spans 15 amino acids. Germline CDR1 and CDR2: MNHEY and SVGAGI. Written as DNA, the CDR3 is TGTGCCAGCAGTTCCTCAGCGGTCTCCTACAATGAGCAGTTCTTC. It specifies CASSSSAVSYNEQFF.

This clone appeared a few times. Other nucleotide sequences from this sample produce the same CDR3. The V gene is TRBV6-5, the J gene TRBJ2-7, with 9 bases fitting TRBD1. Germline CDR1 and CDR2: MNHEY and SVGAGI. The CDR3 totals 14 residues. Trimming took 0 bases from V and 4 from J; bases not matched to a gene: 1. CDR3 region: CASSYSGQGYEQYF. Written as DNA, the CDR3 is TGTGCCAGCAGTTACTCTGGACAGGGGTACGAGCAGTACTTC.

V and J are TRBV18 and TRBJ2-2; D is perhaps TRBD2 (5 bases). Trimming pared 5 bases from V and 3 bases from J, leaving 10 bases between. The germline gives CDR1 KGHSH, CDR2 LQKENI. The CDR3 extends over 14 amino acids. The CDR3 is CASSIMRDTGELFF. Here the CDR3 DNA reads TGTGCCAGCTCAATTATGAGGGACACCGGGGAGCTGTTTTTT.

J is TRBJ2-1 and V is TRBV29-1, with D tentatively TRBD2 (6 bases). The V gene lost 6 bases and the J gene lost 6 bases, with 15 bases spanning the gap. Germline loops: CDR1 SQVTM, CDR2 ANQGSEA. This CDR3 contains 13 residues. The CDR3 bases are TGCAGCGTCGGGTCCGGGGGAAGCAATGAGCAGTTCTTC. Translation: CSVGSGGSNEQFF.